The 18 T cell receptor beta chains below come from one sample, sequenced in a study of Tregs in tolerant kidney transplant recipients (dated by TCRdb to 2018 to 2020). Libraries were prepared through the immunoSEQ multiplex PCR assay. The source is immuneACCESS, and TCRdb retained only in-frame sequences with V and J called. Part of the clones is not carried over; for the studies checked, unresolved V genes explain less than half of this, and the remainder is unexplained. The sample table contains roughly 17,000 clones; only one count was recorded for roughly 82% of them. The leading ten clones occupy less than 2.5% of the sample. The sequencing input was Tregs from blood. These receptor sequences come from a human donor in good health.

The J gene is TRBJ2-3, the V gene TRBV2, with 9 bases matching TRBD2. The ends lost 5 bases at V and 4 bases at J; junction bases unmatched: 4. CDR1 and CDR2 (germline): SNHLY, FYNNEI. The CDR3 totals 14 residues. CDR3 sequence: CASSLAGESDTQYF. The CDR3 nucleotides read TGTGCCAGCAGTTTAGCGGGAGAGTCAGATACGCAGTATTTT.

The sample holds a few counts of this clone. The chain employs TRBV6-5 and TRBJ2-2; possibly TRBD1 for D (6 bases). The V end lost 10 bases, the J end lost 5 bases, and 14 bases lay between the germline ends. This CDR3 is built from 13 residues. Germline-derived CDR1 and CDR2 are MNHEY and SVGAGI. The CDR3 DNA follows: TGTGCCACCCAGAACAGGGAAACCGGGGAGCTGTTTTTT. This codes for CATQNRETGELFF.

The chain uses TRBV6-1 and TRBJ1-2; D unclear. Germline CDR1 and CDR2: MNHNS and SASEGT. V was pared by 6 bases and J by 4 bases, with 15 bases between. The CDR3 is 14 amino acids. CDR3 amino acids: CASRLTAVSYGYTF. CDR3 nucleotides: TGTGCCAGCAGACTAACAGCGGTTTCCTATGGCTACACCTTC.

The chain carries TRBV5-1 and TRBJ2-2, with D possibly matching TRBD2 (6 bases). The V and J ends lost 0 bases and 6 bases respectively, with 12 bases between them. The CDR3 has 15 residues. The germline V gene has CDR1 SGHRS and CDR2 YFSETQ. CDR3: CASSLGGAGPGELFF. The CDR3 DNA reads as TGCGCCAGCAGCTTGGGCGGGGCGGGCCCCGGGGAGCTGTTTTTT.

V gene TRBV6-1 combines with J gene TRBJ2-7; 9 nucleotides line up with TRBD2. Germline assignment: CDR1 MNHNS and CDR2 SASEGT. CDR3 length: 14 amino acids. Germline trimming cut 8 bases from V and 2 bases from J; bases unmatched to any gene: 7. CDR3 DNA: TGTGCCAGCCTGAAGACTAGCGGAACCTACGAGCAGTACTTC. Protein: CASLKTSGTYEQYF.

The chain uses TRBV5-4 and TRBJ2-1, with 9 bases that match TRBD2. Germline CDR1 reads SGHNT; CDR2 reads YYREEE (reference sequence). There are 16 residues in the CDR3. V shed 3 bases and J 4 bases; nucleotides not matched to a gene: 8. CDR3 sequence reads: CASSSDLAGIYNEQFF. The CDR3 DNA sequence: TGTGCCAGCAGCTCCGACCTAGCGGGAATATACAATGAGCAGTTCTTC. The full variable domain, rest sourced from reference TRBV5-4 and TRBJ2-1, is ETGVTQSPTHLIKTRGQQVTLRCSSQSGHNTVSWYQQALGQGPQFIFQYYREEENGRGNFPPRFSGLQFPNYSSELNVNALELDDSALYLCASSSDLAGIYNEQFFGPGTRLTVL.

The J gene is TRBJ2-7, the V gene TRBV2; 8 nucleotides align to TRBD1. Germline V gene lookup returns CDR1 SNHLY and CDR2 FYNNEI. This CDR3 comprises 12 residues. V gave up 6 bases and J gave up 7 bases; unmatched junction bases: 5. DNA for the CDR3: TGTGCCAGCAGGGGGGACAGGAGGGAGCAGTACTTC. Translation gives CASRGDRREQYF.

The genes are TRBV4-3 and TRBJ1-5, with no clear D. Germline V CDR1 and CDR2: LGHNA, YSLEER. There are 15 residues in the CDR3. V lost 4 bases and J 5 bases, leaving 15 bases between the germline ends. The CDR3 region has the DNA TGCGCCAGCAGCCCTCACGCGAGGTCGGATCAGCCCCAGCATTTT. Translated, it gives CASSPHARSDQPQHF.

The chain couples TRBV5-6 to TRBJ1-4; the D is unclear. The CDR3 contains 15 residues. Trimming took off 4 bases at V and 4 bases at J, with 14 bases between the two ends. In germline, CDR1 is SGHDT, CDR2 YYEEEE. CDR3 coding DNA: TGTGCCAGCAGCCAAGGATTACGCCTTAATGAAAAACTGTTTTTT. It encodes CASSQGLRLNEKLFF.

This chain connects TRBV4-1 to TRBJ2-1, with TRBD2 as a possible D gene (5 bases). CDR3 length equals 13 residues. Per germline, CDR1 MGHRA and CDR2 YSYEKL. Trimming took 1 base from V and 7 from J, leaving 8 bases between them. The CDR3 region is CASSQARGNEQFF. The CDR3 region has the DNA TGCGCCAGCAGCCAAGCCCGAGGGAATGAGCAGTTCTTC.

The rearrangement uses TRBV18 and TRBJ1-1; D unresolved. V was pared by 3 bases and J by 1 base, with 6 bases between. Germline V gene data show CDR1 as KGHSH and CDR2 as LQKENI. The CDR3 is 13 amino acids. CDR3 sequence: CASSPVRNTEAFF. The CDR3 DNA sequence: TGTGCCAGCTCACCTGTCAGGAACACTGAAGCTTTCTTT.

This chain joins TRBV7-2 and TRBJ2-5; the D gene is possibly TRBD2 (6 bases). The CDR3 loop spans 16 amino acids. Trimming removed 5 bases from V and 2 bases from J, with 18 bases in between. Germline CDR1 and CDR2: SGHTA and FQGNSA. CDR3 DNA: TGTGCCAGCAGCCCGGGGGTGGGTATGGAACAAGAGACCCAGTACTTC. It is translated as CASSPGVGMEQETQYF.

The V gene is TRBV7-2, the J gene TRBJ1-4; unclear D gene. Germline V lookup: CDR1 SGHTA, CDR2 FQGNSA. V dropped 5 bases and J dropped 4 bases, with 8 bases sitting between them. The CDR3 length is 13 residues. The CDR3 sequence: CASSLVSNEKLFF. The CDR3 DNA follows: TGTGCCAGCAGCCTTGTTAGTAATGAAAAACTGTTTTTT.

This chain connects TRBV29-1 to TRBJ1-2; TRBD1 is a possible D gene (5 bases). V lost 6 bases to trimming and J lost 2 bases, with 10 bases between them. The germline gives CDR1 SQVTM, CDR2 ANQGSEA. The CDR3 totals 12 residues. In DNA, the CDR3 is TGCAGCGTGCGGGACTTAAACTATGGCTACACCTTC. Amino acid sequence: CSVRDLNYGYTF.

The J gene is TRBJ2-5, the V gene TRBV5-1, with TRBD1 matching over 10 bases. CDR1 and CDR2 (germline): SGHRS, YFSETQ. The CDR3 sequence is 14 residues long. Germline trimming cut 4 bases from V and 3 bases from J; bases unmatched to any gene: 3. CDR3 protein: CASSLGQGEETQYF. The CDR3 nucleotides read TGCGCCAGCAGCCTTGGACAGGGGGAAGAGACCCAGTACTTC.

The CDR3 is CASSPPGEETQYF. As DNA, the CDR3 is TGTGCCAGCTCACCCCCGGGGGAAGAGACCCAGTACTTC. The V and J genes are TRBV18 and TRBJ2-5, with D perhaps matching TRBD2 (6 bases). V gave up 3 bases and J gave up 3 bases, with 8 bases separating them. The CDR3 is 13 residues long. The germline V gene has CDR1 KGHSH and CDR2 LQKENI.

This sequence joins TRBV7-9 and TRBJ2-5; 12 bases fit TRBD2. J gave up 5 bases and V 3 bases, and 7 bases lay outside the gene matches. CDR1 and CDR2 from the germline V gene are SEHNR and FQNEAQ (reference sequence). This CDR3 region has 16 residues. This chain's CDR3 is CASSLPLAGGRETQYF. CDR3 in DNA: TGTGCCAGCAGCTTGCCCCTAGCGGGGGGGCGGGAGACCCAGTACTTC. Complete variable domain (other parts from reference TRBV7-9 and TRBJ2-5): DTGVSQNPRHKITKRGQNVTFRCDPISEHNRLYWYRQTLGQGPEFLTYFQNEAQLEKSRLLSDRFSAERPKGSFSTLEIQRTEQGDSAMYLCASSLPLAGGRETQYFGPGTRLLVL.

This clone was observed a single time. The CDR3 protein is CASSLDLTSGRYEQYF. CDR3 DNA sequence: TGTGCCAGCAGCTTAGATCTTACTAGCGGGAGGTACGAGCAGTACTTC. This rearrangement joins TRBV11-2 to TRBJ2-7, with TRBD2 matching 12 bases. CDR3 size: 16 residues. V was clipped by 0 bases and J by 4 bases; unmatched bases: 4. Germline V CDR1 and CDR2: SGHAT, FQNNGV. Full variable domain (remainder filled in from reference TRBV11-2 and TRBJ2-7): EAGVAQSPRYKIIEKRQSVAFWCNPISGHATLYWYQQILGQGPKLLIQFQNNGVVDDSQLPKDRFSAERLKGVDSTLKIQPAKLEDSAVYLCASSLDLTSGRYEQYFGPGTRLTVT.